These 30 T cell receptor beta chains share one sample of origin, sequenced in a study of siplizumab effects on memory and regulatory T cells. The method was immunoSEQ multiplex PCR; TCRdb's version includes in-frame clones alone and lacks a portion of them. The table has about 69,000 clones, approximately 88% seen once. Specimen: Tregs sorted from blood. The receptors stem from a human donor in good health.

The V call is TRBV11-3, the J call TRBJ2-1; D is perhaps TRBD1 (5 bases). V was clipped by 1 base and J by 5 bases, with 9 bases between them. The germline V gene encodes CDR1 SGHNT and CDR2 YENEEA. CDR3 length: 14 residues. CDR3 sequence reads: CASSLAQTDNEQFF. CDR3 DNA sequence: TGTGCCAGCAGCTTAGCCCAGACAGACAATGAGCAGTTCTTC. Looking up the rest from reference TRBV11-3 and TRBJ2-1 gives the full variable domain: EAGVVQSPRYKIIEKKQPVAFWCNPISGHNTLYWYLQNLGQGPELLIRYENEEAVDDSQLPKDRFSAERLKGVDSTLKIQPAELGDSAVYLCASSLAQTDNEQFFGPGTRLTVL.

The rearrangement uses TRBV5-5 and TRBJ2-7; 7 bases line up with TRBD1. CDR1 is SGHKS and CDR2 is YYEKEE in the germline V gene (reference sequence). The CDR3 has 15 amino acids. V trimming: 2 bases; J trimming: 5 bases; junction bases outside the gene matches: 10. The CDR3 nucleotides read TGTGCCAGCAGCTTCCCAACGACAGGGAACCACGAGCAGTACTTC. Translating gives CASSFPTTGNHEQYF.

The rearrangement joins TRBV5-6 to TRBJ1-4; D not certain. This CDR3 has 16 residues. Trimming pared 0 bases from V and 6 bases from J, leaving 15 bases between. Germline CDR1 is SGHDT and CDR2 is YYEEEE. In DNA, the CDR3 is TGTGCCAGCAGCTTGGTGGTGGAGAGAGATGATGAAAAACTGTTTTTT. Translation gives CASSLVVERDDEKLFF.

Comment on this clone: At one boundary the junction diverges from the germline segment, which might be a read error. The chain couples TRBV9 to TRBJ2-7, with 8 positions matching TRBD1. The CDR3 has 13 amino acids. Germline loops: CDR1 SGDLS, CDR2 YYNGEE. The CDR3 DNA reads as TGTGCCAGCAGCCCAAAGACCAGGGACAGGTTTCCTTTC. Amino acid sequence: CASSPKTRDRFPF. The full variable domain, rest sourced from reference TRBV9 and TRBJ2-7, is DSGVTQTPKHLITATGQRVTLRCSPRSGDLSVYWYQQSLDQGLQFLIQYYNGEERAKGNILERFSAQQFPDLHSELNLSSLELGDSALYFCASSPKTRDRFPFGPGTRLTVT.

V is TRBV7-2 and J is TRBJ2-7; D assignment may be TRBD1 or TRBD2 (6 bases each). CDR1 and CDR2 (germline): SGHTA, FQGNSA. Trimming took 1 base from V and 6 from J, leaving 16 bases between them. The length of the CDR3 is 15 residues. The CDR3 nucleotides read TGTGCCAGCAGCTTAGGCTGGGGGGCCATCGGCGAGCAGTACTTC. It codes for CASSLGWGAIGEQYF.

The chain employs TRBV5-1 and TRBJ2-7; D may match TRBD1 or TRBD2 (6 bases each). In germline, CDR1 is SGHRS, CDR2 YFSETQ. The CDR3 runs to 14 residues. Trimming left V 0 bases short and J 7 bases short, with 14 bases between. CDR3 residues: CASSLASGAGEQYF. CDR3 nucleotide sequence: TGCGCCAGCAGCTTGGCCTCAGGGGCGGGGGAGCAGTACTTC.

The chain recombines TRBV29-1 with TRBJ2-1, with no clear D. V was clipped by 0 bases and J by 0 bases, with 9 bases between them. CDR1 is SQVTM, CDR2 ANQGSEA, per germline. The length of the CDR3 is 15 residues. The CDR3 DNA reads as TGCAGCGTTGAAGATTTAGGTATCTCCTACAATGAGCAGTTCTTC. Amino acids: CSVEDLGISYNEQFF.

The chain combines TRBV2 with TRBJ1-4; 7 nucleotides align to TRBD1. V trimming: 5 bases; J trimming: 2 bases; junction bases outside the gene matches: 5. The CDR3 is made up of 15 amino acids. Per germline, CDR1 SNHLY and CDR2 FYNNEI. DNA of the CDR3: TGTGCCAGCAGTAGAGACAGGGTCACTAATGAAAAACTGTTTTTT. Its translation: CASSRDRVTNEKLFF.

This clone was counted only a few times. The chain is built from TRBV18 and TRBJ2-5; 11 positions match TRBD2. The ends lost 6 bases at V and 0 bases at J; junction bases unmatched: 6. CDR1 KGHSH and CDR2 LQKENI come from the germline V gene. CDR3 length equals 16 residues. CDR3 in DNA: TGTGCCAGCTCCCCCGGACTAGCGGGTAACCAAGAGACCCAGTACTTC. This translates into CASSPGLAGNQETQYF.

The rearrangement joins TRBV7-3 to TRBJ2-7; 8 bases align to TRBD2. Trimming took 1 base from V and 2 from J; bases not matched to a gene: 4. CDR1 is SGHTA and CDR2 is FQGTGA in the germline V gene. The CDR3 sequence is 15 residues long. CDR3 DNA: TGTGCCAGCAGCTTAATCTCGGGGGGGGCCTACGAGCAGTACTTC. Translated: CASSLISGGAYEQYF.

The chain recombines TRBV6-5 with TRBJ1-1; D gene ambiguous. The length of the CDR3 is 12 residues. V was trimmed by 8 bases and J by 1 base, leaving 8 bases between them. CDR1 and CDR2 (germline): MNHEY, SVGAGI. The CDR3 nucleotides are TGTGCCAGCTTCCAGACGAACACTGAAGCTTTCTTT. Amino acid sequence: CASFQTNTEAFF.

The rearrangement joins TRBV5-1 to TRBJ1-3; D remains unclear. CDR3 length equals 14 residues. Germline-derived CDR1 and CDR2 are SGHRS and YFSETQ. With 7 bases removed from V and 0 bases from J, the gap between germline ends came to 11 bases. In DNA form, the CDR3 reads TGCGCCAGCTCAGCGGGTAACTCTGGAAACACCATATATTTT. Translating it yields CASSAGNSGNTIYF.

J is TRBJ2-3 and V is TRBV29-1; possibly TRBD1 or TRBD2 for D (6 bases each). Germline V gene data show CDR1 as SQVTM and CDR2 as ANQGSEA. The CDR3 has 13 amino acids. V dropped 4 bases and J dropped 3 bases, with 11 bases sitting between them. The CDR3 DNA reads as TGCAGCGTTGCCGGGGGCTGGACAGATACGCAGTATTTT. Its protein is CSVAGGWTDTQYF.

The V call is TRBV28, the J call TRBJ1-5; 8 bases map to TRBD1. The CDR3 spans 16 residues. Germline V gene sequence: CDR1 MDHEN, CDR2 SYDVKM. V was pared by 5 bases and J by 3 bases, with 9 bases of the junction left unmatched. The CDR3 bases are TGTGCCAGCAGTCCTAGGACAGGGTCTTACAATCAGCCCCAGCATTTT. Amino acids: CASSPRTGSYNQPQHF.

The V call is TRBV18, the J call TRBJ2-3; 7 bases match TRBD1. The CDR3 length is 16 residues. V dropped 0 bases and J dropped 4; count of bases not matched to a gene: 7. The germline gives CDR1 KGHSH, CDR2 LQKENI. The CDR3 DNA reads TGTGCCAGCTCACCACCCCTAGGGGGCTTTTCAGATACGCAGTATTTT. Its translation is CASSPPLGGFSDTQYF. The full variable domain, its missing parts supplied by reference TRBV18 and TRBJ2-3, is NAGVMQNPRHLVRRRGQEARLRCSPMKGHSHVYWYRQLPEEGLKFMVYLQKENIIDESGMPKERFSAEFPKEGPSILRIQQVVRGDSAAYFCASSPPLGGFSDTQYFGPGTRLTVL.

The rearrangement links TRBV4-2 to TRBJ1-5; D not certain. Trimming left V 0 bases short and J 2 bases short, with 11 bases between. The CDR3 totals 16 residues. Germline V lookup: CDR1 LGHNA, CDR2 YNFKEQ. The CDR3 is CASSQDPGGRNQPQHF. The CDR3 DNA sequence: TGTGCCAGCAGCCAAGATCCGGGAGGTCGCAATCAGCCCCAGCATTTT.

The chain uses TRBV6-6 and TRBJ2-7; 9 nucleotides align to TRBD1. Trimming removed 5 bases from V and 3 bases from J; junction bases left unmatched: 5. The CDR3 length is 14 residues. The germline V gene has CDR1 MNHNY and CDR2 SVGAGI (reference sequence). CDR3 nucleotide sequence: TGTGCCAGCAGTGGACCGGGACAGGGCTACGAGCAGTACTTC. Translated, it gives CASSGPGQGYEQYF.

V usage is TRBV29-1 and J usage is TRBJ2-7; D unclear. Germline-derived CDR1 and CDR2 are SQVTM and ANQGSEA. The V end was cut by 4 bases, the J end by 0 bases, with 7 bases between. The CDR3 sequence is 12 residues long. CDR3 region: CSVVGRSYEQYF. CDR3 nucleotides: TGCAGCGTTGTGGGTCGCTCCTACGAGCAGTACTTC.

This sequence joins TRBV6-5 and TRBJ2-7; TRBD2 agrees at 10 bases. Germline CDR1 MNHEY, CDR2 SVGAGI. The CDR3 is 13 amino acids. CDR3: CVVMGLAHYEQYF. CDR3 DNA: TGTGTCGTTATGGGACTAGCGCACTACGAGCAGTACTTC.

This clone appeared a few times. The V call is TRBV25-1, the J call TRBJ2-1; D possibly corresponds to TRBD2 (6 bases). This CDR3 is built from 12 residues. Trimming stripped 1 base from V and 10 bases from J, with 8 bases between. Germline CDR1 is MGHDK and CDR2 is SYGVNS. The CDR3 DNA is TGTGCCAGCAGTGAATGGGGGGACGAGCAGTTCTTC. It is translated as CASSEWGDEQFF.

This rearrangement joins TRBV18 to TRBJ2-5; 7 bases fit TRBD1. The CDR3 has 14 amino acids. V shed 9 bases and J 5 bases; nucleotides not matched to a gene: 12. Germline-derived CDR1 and CDR2 are KGHSH and LQKENI. In DNA form, the CDR3 reads TGTGCCAGTTATCGACAGGGAAAGTGGGAGACCCAGTACTTC. Its translation is CASYRQGKWETQYF.

The chain carries TRBV4-1 and TRBJ2-6, with D hard to call. Germline-derived CDR1 and CDR2 are MGHRA and YSYEKL. V lost 0 bases, J lost 0 bases, and 6 bases lay in between. This CDR3 comprises 16 residues. CDR3 residues: CASSQEVVSGANVLTF. The CDR3 coding sequence is TGCGCCAGCAGCCAAGAAGTGGTCTCTGGGGCCAACGTCCTGACTTTC.

This clone was seen only once. The gene calls are TRBV4-1 and TRBJ1-5; 7 bases are a match to TRBD1. The CDR3 spans 17 residues. The J segment lost 2 bases and the V segment lost 2 bases, leaving 9 bases of the junction unmatched. Per the germline V gene, CDR1 is MGHRA and CDR2 is YSYEKL. DNA for the CDR3: TGCGCCAGCAGCCAACTGGCGACAGGGACCGGCAATCAGCCCCAGCATTTT. Encoded protein: CASSQLATGTGNQPQHF.

This chain joins TRBV7-9 and TRBJ2-7; 7 nucleotides agree with TRBD2. Germline V CDR1 and CDR2: SEHNR, FQNEAQ (reference sequence). There are 15 residues in the CDR3. The ends lost 5 bases at V and 2 bases at J; junction bases unmatched: 9. CDR3 bases: TGTGCCAGCAGCCAATCGCTCGGGGGGACCTACGAGCAGTACTTC. This codes for CASSQSLGGTYEQYF.

The chain couples TRBV10-2 to TRBJ1-5; maybe TRBD1 (5 bases). V was clipped by 2 bases and J by 4 bases, with 15 bases between them. This CDR3 has 16 residues. CDR1 is WSHSY and CDR2 is SAAADI in the germline V gene. Here the CDR3 reads CASSENAGLKNQPQHF. The CDR3 DNA reads TGCGCCAGCAGTGAGAATGCGGGACTCAAAAATCAGCCCCAGCATTTT.

Of note for this clone: The same CDR3 can be traced to other DNA sequences in this sample. The V call is TRBV6-5, the J call TRBJ2-1; 11 bases line up with TRBD2. The germline CDR1 and CDR2 sequences are MNHEY and SVGAGI. CDR3 size: 15 residues. The V segment lost 5 bases and the J segment 4 bases; nucleotides outside the gene matches: 4. CDR3 region: CASSRLAGGYNEQFF. In DNA, the CDR3 is TGTGCCAGCAGTCGTCTAGCGGGGGGTTACAATGAGCAGTTCTTC.

J is TRBJ2-3 and V is TRBV29-1, with D uncertain. The CDR3 sequence is 10 residues long. Trimming left V 7 bases short and J 0 bases short, with 2 bases between. Germline CDR1 reads SQVTM; CDR2 reads ANQGSEA. CDR3 sequence: CSASTDTQYF. DNA for the CDR3: TGCAGCGCTAGCACAGATACGCAGTATTTT.

Comment on this clone: Other nucleotide sequences in the sample specify the same CDR3. This chain links TRBV19 with TRBJ2-2; D unclear. Germline V gives CDR1 LNHDA, CDR2 SQIVND (reference sequence). With 4 bases removed from V and 3 bases from J, the gap between germline ends came to 0 bases. The CDR3 totals 11 residues. Written as DNA, the CDR3 is TGTGCCAGTAGTAACACCGGGGAGCTGTTTTTT. Its protein product is CASSNTGELFF.

The V gene is TRBV10-3, the J gene TRBJ1-2, with a weak D call TRBD1 (5 bases). This CDR3 spans 12 amino acids. V lost 8 bases to trimming and J lost 8 bases, with 15 bases between them. Germline lookup yields CDR1 ENHRY and CDR2 SYGVKD. CDR3 sequence reads: CAIGDGLGGYTF. CDR3 nucleotide sequence: TGTGCCATCGGGGACGGCTTGGGGGGCTACACCTTC.

The chain joins TRBV28 to TRBJ1-5; TRBD1 is a possible D gene (5 bases). This CDR3 is built from 14 residues. The germline V and J ends were trimmed by 7 bases and 9 bases, with 19 bases remaining between them. Germline V gene sequence: CDR1 MDHEN, CDR2 SYDVKM. CDR3 nucleotide sequence: TGTGCCAGCACGCCCCCCGGGGTCGGGGGGCCCCAGCATTTT. It encodes CASTPPGVGGPQHF.